This is a list of T cell receptor beta chains from one sample in a study of blood T cell repertoires in COVID-19. The assay was immunoSEQ multiplex PCR, and TCRdb's table has in-frame clones only and misses some. The sample shows under 75,000 clones, approximately 88% of them seen only once. The material sequenced was peripheral blood. Receptor source: a human donor in a cohort sampled during active COVID-19. The CDR3 runs from the conserved cysteine through the conserved F or W. The D gene is left open where the match is weak. Clone sizes are given selectively: once, few, many, or a class where the clone is expanded.

TRBV18	NA	TRBJ2-2	NA	TGTGCCAGCTCACCACTGAGGTTCGCCGGGGAGCTGTTTTTT	CASSPLRFAGELFF
TRBV18	NA	TRBJ2-7	NA	TGTGCCAGCTCACCAATCACACCTTACGAGCAGTACTTC	CASSPITPYEQYF
TRBV27	NA	TRBJ2-3	NA	TGTGCCAGCAGTTTATATATGGACATTCAGTATTTT	CASSLYMDIQYF
TRBV4-1	NA	TRBJ2-7	NA	TGCGCCAGCAGCCACCCTCCCCGGGGTATCCACGAGCAGTACTTC	CASSHPPRGIHEQYF
TRBV6-5	TRBD1	TRBJ1-6	NA	TGTGCCAGCAGTTACTCGAAGGGGGCTGGTAATTCACCCCTCCACTTT	CASSYSKGAGNSPLHF
TRBV5-1	NA	TRBJ1-2	NA	TGCGCCAGCAGCGATAGATCCGGGCCGGGGGATGGCTACACCTTC	CASSDRSGPGDGYTF
TRBV10-3	TRBD2	TRBJ2-7	NA	TGTGCCACTCAGCGGGATTCCTACGAGCAGTACTTC	CATQRDSYEQYF
TRBV28	TRBD1	TRBJ1-2	NA	TGTGCCAGCAGTCCCGGGACAGTCTATGGCTACACCTTC	CASSPGTVYGYTF
TRBV28	TRBD1	TRBJ1-2	NA	TGTGCCAGCAGACCTAACAGGGGCAGTGGCTACACCTTC	CASRPNRGSGYTF
TRBV10-3	NA	TRBJ1-5	NA	TGTGCCAGCTCTAATAGCAATCAGCCCCAGCATTTT	CASSNSNQPQHF
TRBV25-1	TRBD1	TRBJ1-4	NA	TGTGCCAGCAGTGGGGGACAGAGGAAAAAACTGTTTTTT	CASSGGQRKKLFF
TRBV28	NA	TRBJ1-1	NA	TGTGCCAGCAGTTTATTCGGGGTGGGGAACAGCGGGACTGAAGCTTTCTTT	CASSLFGVGNSGTEAFF
TRBV5-1	TRBD1	TRBJ2-7	NA	TGCGCCAGCAGCTTGGGAGACAGGGGGCGCGAGCAGTACTTC	CASSLGDRGREQYF
TRBV6-5	NA	TRBJ2-5	NA	TGTGCCAGCAGTTCCAGGGCGACATTCCAAGAGACCCAGTACTTC	CASSSRATFQETQYF
TRBV5-4	TRBD1	TRBJ2-7	once	TGTGCCAGCAGCTCTGCCGGGACAGTGACCGAGCAGTACTTC	CASSSAGTVTEQYF
TRBV9	TRBD2	TRBJ2-1	NA	TGTGCCAGCAGCGTAGCAAGCGGGAGAACCCACAATGAGCAGTTCTTC	CASSVASGRTHNEQFF
TRBV4-1	NA	TRBJ1-2	once	TGCGCCAGCAGCCAAGAGGGGAGAGGCTACACCTTC	CASSQEGRGYTF
TRBV27	TRBD1	TRBJ1-5	once	TGTGCCAGCAGTTTAACACCTATAGGGGGCAGGGGCAATCAGCCCCAGCATTTT	CASSLTPIGGRGNQPQHF
TRBV2	NA	TRBJ1-1	NA	TGTGCCAGCAGTGAAGCGCGGGACGGAAACACTGAAGCTTTCTTT	CASSEARDGNTEAFF
TRBV7-3	TRBD2	TRBJ2-2	few	TGTGCCAGCAGCCAGAGCGGGGGAAGAACCGGGGAGCTGTTTTTT	CASSQSGGRTGELFF
TRBV6-6	TRBD1	TRBJ2-7	few	TGTGCCAGCAGCCCCGGGACAGGGTCTTACTTC	CASSPGTGSYF
TRBV14	NA	TRBJ2-3	NA	TGTGCCAGCAGCCGAGGGACTCACACAGATACGCAGTATTTT	CASSRGTHTDTQYF
TRBV9	NA	TRBJ2-1	NA	TGTGCCAGCAGCGTCCGAAGGCAGGGAAGCTCCTACAATGAGCAGTTCTTC	CASSVRRQGSSYNEQFF
TRBV9	NA	TRBJ2-1	once	TGTGCCAGCAGCGTAGTGGCGGGTGAGCAGTTCTTC	CASSVVAGEQFF
TRBV7-7	NA	TRBJ2-5	NA	TGTGCCAGCAGCCTTGAGTCCGGCGGGGAGACCCAGTACTTC	CASSLESGGETQYF
TRBV6-5	NA	TRBJ1-2	NA	TGTGCCAGCGGCGAGGGATATGGCTACACCTTC	CASGEGYGYTF
TRBV5-1	NA	TRBJ1-1	NA	TGCGCCAGCCTGGAGGGCACTGAAGCTTTCTTT	CASLEGTEAFF
TRBV5-1	TRBD2	TRBJ2-7	NA	TGCGCCAGCGGGCCCGGGGATAGCGGGGGGTACTACGAGCAGTACTTC	CASGPGDSGGYYEQYF
TRBV28	TRBD1	TRBJ1-6	NA	TGTGCCAGCAGTTTGGGCAGGGGGAGAAGCTCCTATAATTCACCCCTCCACTTT	CASSLGRGRSSYNSPLHF
TRBV15	NA	TRBJ2-2	NA	TGTGCCACCAGCAGAGGGGGAGTAAGAGCACCAGACGGGGAGCTGTTTTTT	CATSRGGVRAPDGELFF
TRBV7-9	NA	TRBJ2-2	NA	TGTGCCAGCAGCTCTCAGACTTCCGGGGGCACCGGGGAGCTGTTTTTT	CASSSQTSGGTGELFF
TRBV5-1	NA	TRBJ2-5	NA	TGCGCCAGCAGCTCGGGATCCCAGGAGACCCAGTACTTC	CASSSGSQETQYF
TRBV25-1	NA	TRBJ2-3	NA	TGTGCCAGCAGTGCCTCGGGTGTTAGCACAGATACGCAGTATTTT	CASSASGVSTDTQYF
TRBV9	TRBD1	TRBJ2-7	NA	TGTGCCAGCAGCGTAGCTAGGGACAGGGGCGGCGAGCAGTACTTC	CASSVARDRGGEQYF
TRBV7-9	TRBD2	TRBJ2-1	NA	TGTGCCAGCAGCTTACTGGGGGAGGGACGGTACAATGAGCAGTTCTTC	CASSLLGEGRYNEQFF
TRBV27	TRBD2	TRBJ2-3	NA	TGTGCCAGCAGTTTTCTAGCGGGAGGGGGCACAGATACGCAGTATTTT	CASSFLAGGGTDTQYF
TRBV6-1	NA	TRBJ1-4	NA	TGTGCCAGCAGTGATAGAAGGCGGGGGGAAAGTAATGAAAAACTGTTTTTT	CASSDRRRGESNEKLFF
TRBV5-5	TRBD1	TRBJ1-1	NA	TGTGCCAGCAGCCGCGCCGGGACAGGGTATGTGAACACTGAAGCTTTCTTT	CASSRAGTGYVNTEAFF
TRBV30	TRBD1	TRBJ1-2	NA	TGTGCTCTCCTGACAGGGGGATATGGCTACACCTTC	CALLTGGYGYTF
TRBV7-6	NA	TRBJ2-1	once	TGTGCCAGCAGCTTTAAACTATCAGAGACTGAGCAGTTCTTC	CASSFKLSETEQFF
TRBV30	NA	TRBJ2-7	few	TGTGCCTGGAGGTTGGGAGGGGGCGAGCAGTACTTC	CAWRLGGGEQYF
TRBV7-2	NA	TRBJ2-5	NA	TGTGCCAGCAGCTCCTTTACGAGCCAAGAGACCCAGTACTTC	CASSSFTSQETQYF
TRBV19	NA	TRBJ2-7	NA	TGTGCCAGTAGTATCCAACTAGGAGTTTACGAGCAGTACTTC	CASSIQLGVYEQYF
TRBV7-2	NA	TRBJ2-5	NA	TGTGCCAGCGGAAAAGGAGCCGGTGGGACCCAGTACTTC	CASGKGAGGTQYF
TRBV19	TRBD1	TRBJ2-7	once	TGTGCCAGTAGTAGAGCGACAGGGGGGATTGTAAGCGAGCAGTACTTC	CASSRATGGIVSEQYF
TRBV10-3	NA	TRBJ1-2	NA	TGTGCCATCAGTGATGACTTGGGCTACACCTTC	CAISDDLGYTF
TRBV2	NA	TRBJ1-6	NA	TGTGCCAGCAGGGGGACTCGGAGGAATTCACCCCTCCACTTT	CASRGTRRNSPLHF
TRBV5-1	TRBD1	TRBJ1-1	NA	TGCGCCAGCAGCCCCACCAACAGGGGAAGCACTGAAGCTTTCTTT	CASSPTNRGSTEAFF
TRBV5-1	NA	TRBJ2-5	NA	TGCGCCAGCAGCTGGGGTCCTGGAGGGGAGACCCAGTACTTC	CASSWGPGGETQYF
TRBV6-5	NA	TRBJ1-1	NA	TGTGCCAGCAGCCGCGACAGGATCGGGGAAGCTTTCTTT	CASSRDRIGEAFF
TRBV4-3	NA	TRBJ2-7	NA	TGCGCCAGCAGCCGCTACCGGGACTACGAGCAGTACTTC	CASSRYRDYEQYF
TRBV29-1	NA	TRBJ1-5	once	TGCAGCGTGAACCAGGGAAATGGCAATCAGCCCCAGCATTTT	CSVNQGNGNQPQHF
TRBV28	NA	TRBJ1-6	few	TGTGCCAGCAGTTCCCTCCGGGGAGGAGTCAATTCACCCCTCCACTTT	CASSSLRGGVNSPLHF
TRBV28	TRBD1	TRBJ2-6	NA	TGTGCCAGCAGGAGGGGGACAGCTGGGGCCAACGTCCTGACTTTC	CASRRGTAGANVLTF
TRBV7-6	TRBD1	TRBJ1-1	NA	TGTGCCAGCAGCTTAACAGGGGGCTGGACTGAAGCTTTCTTT	CASSLTGGWTEAFF